This TCR beta chain was observed in a study of shared clonotypes between healthy human individuals. Whole-study context: Researchers drew samples from a couple of women and three men aged 18 to 49. Donors had three CD4 naive, three CD4 memory, two CD8 naive and one CD8 memory plate apiece.

The CDR3 loop spans 17 amino acids. Germline-derived CDR1 and CDR2 are MNHEY and SMNVEV (reference sequence). V shed 8 bases and J shed 0 bases, with 17 bases lying between them. Only CD45RO-negative cells positively selected for CCR7 counted as naive CD8 cells, so terminally differentiated effector memory CD45RA+ cells were excluded. DNA at around 210 ng, tens of thousands of T cell genomes, went into sorted-subset replicate PCRs. The protocol was immunoSEQ multiplex PCR, while the TCRdb copy is restricted to in-frame clones and leaves out a portion. This sample carries nearly 2 million clones, around 96% of them seen once, and the ten largest clones take 1% to 1.5%.

This TCR derives from a man aged 18 to 29 in good health. The rearrangement joins TRBV27 to TRBJ1-6; possible D gene TRBD1, 5 bases. Sample: naive CD8+ T cells sorted from blood. The CDR3 coding sequence is TGTGCCAGCTCCTCAGGGACCGAGAGCTCCTATAATTCACCCCTCCACTTT. This gives the protein CASSSGTESSYNSPLHF.